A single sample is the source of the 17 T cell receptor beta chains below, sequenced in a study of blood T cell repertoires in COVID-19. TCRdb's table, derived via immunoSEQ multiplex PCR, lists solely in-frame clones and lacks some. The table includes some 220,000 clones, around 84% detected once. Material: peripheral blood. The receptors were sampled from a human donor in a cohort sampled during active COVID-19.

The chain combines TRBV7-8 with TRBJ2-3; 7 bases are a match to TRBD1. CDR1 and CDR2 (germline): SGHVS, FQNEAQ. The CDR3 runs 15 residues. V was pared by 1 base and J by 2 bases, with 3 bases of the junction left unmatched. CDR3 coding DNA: TGTGCCAGCAGCTTAGGAGGGGGCTTCACAGATACGCAGTATTTT. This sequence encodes CASSLGGGFTDTQYF.

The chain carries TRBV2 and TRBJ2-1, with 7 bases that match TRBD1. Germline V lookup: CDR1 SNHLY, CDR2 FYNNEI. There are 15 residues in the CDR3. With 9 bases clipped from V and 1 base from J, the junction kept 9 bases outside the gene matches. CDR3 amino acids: CARRGLLGSYNEQFF. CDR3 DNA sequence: TGTGCCAGAAGGGGGCTTCTAGGATCCTACAATGAGCAGTTCTTC.

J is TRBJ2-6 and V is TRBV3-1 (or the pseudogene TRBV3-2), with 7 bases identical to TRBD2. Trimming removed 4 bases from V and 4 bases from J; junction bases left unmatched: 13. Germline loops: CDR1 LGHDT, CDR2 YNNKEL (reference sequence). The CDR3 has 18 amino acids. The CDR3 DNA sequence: TGTGCCAGCAGCCCCATCTCCTGGGGGGGGACGGGGGCCAACGTCCTGACTTTC. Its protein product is CASSPISWGGTGANVLTF.

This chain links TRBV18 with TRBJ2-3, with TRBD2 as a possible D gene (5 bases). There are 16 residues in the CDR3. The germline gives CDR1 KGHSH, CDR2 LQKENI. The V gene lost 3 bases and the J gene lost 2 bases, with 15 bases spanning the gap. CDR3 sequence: CASSPFGSDPTDTQYF. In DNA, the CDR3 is TGTGCCAGCTCACCCTTCGGTAGCGACCCCACAGATACGCAGTATTTT.

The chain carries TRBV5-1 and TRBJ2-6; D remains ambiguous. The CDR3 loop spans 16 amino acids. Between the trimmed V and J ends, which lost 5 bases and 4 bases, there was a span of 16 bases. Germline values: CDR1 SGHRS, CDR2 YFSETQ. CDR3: CASREAIIEGANVLTF. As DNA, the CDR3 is TGCGCCAGCAGAGAAGCCATTATCGAGGGGGCCAACGTCCTGACTTTC.

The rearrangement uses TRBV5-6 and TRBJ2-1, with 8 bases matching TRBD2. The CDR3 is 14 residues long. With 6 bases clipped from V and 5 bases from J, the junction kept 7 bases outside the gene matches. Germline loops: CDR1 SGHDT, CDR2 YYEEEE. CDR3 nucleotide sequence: TGTGCCAGCATCAGGCGGGGGGATGACAATGAGCAGTTCTTC. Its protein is CASIRRGDDNEQFF.

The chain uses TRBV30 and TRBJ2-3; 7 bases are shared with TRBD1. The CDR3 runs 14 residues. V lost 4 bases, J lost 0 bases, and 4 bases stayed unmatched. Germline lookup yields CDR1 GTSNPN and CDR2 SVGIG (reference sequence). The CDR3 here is CAWNKGQSTDTQYF. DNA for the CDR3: TGTGCCTGGAATAAGGGACAGAGCACAGATACGCAGTATTTT.

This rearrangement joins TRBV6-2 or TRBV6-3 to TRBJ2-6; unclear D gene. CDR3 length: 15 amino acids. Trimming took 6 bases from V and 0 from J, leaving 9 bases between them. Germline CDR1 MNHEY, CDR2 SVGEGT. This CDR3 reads CASSLQNSGANVLTF. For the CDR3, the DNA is TGTGCCAGCAGCCTACAGAACTCTGGGGCCAACGTCCTGACTTTC.

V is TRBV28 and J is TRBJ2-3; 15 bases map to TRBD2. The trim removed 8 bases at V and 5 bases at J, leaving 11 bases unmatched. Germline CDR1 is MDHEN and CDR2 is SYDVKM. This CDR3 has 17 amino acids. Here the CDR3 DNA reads TGTGCCAGCCCTGCAGGACTAGCGGGAGGGCCGGGAGATACGCAGTATTTT. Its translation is CASPAGLAGGPGDTQYF.

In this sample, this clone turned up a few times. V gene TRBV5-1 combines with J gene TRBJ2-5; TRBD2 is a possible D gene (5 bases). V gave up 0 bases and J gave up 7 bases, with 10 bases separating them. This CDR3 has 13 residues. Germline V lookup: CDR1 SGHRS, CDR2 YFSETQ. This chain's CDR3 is CASSLVISGTQYF. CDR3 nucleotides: TGCGCCAGCAGCTTGGTTATCAGCGGGACCCAGTACTTC.

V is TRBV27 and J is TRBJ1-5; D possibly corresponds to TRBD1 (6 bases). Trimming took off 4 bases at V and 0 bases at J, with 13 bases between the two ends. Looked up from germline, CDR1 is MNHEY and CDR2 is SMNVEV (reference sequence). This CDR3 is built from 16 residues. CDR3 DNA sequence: TGTGCCAGCAGTTCGACGGGGGGCTATAGCAATCAGCCCCAGCATTTT. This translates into CASSSTGGYSNQPQHF.

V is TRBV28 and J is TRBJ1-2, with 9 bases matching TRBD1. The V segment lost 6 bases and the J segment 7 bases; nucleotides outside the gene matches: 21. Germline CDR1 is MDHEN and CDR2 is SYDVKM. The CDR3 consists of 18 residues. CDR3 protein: CASRAPTGQGGSKGGYTF. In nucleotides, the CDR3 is TGTGCCAGCAGGGCTCCTACGGGACAGGGAGGCTCTAAGGGTGGCTACACCTTC.

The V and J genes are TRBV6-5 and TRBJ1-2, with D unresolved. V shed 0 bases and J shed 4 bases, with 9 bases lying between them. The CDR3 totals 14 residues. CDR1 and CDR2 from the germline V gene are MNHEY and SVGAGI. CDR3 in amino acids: CASSYSIDLYGYTF. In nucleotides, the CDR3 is TGTGCCAGCAGTTACTCGATAGATCTCTATGGCTACACCTTC.

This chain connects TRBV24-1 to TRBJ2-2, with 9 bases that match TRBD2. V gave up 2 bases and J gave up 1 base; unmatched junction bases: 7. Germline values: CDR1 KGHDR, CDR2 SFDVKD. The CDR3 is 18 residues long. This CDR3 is CATSDWGSGSVNTGELFF. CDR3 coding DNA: TGTGCCACCAGTGATTGGGGTAGCGGGAGCGTGAACACCGGGGAGCTGTTTTTT.

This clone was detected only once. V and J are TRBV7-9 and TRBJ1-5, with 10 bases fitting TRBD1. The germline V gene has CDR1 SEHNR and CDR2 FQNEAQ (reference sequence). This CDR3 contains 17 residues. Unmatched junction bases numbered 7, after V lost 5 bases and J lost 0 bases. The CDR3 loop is CASSPGQGHYSNQPQHF. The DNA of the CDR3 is TGTGCCAGCAGCCCGGGACAGGGGCATTATAGCAATCAGCCCCAGCATTTT.

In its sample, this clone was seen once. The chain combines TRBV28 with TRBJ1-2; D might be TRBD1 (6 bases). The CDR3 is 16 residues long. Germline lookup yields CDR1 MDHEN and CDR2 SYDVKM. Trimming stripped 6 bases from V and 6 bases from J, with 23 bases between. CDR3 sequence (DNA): TGTGCCAGCAGCCCCATCCTCGGGGGGCGCATGGATGGCTACACCTTC. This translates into CASSPILGGRMDGYTF.

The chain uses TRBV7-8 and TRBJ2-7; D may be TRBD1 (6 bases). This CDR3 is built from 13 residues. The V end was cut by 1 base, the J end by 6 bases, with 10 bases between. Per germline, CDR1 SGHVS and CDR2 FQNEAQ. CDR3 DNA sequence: TGTGCCAGCAGCTTAGACAGGGACGGCGAGCAGTACTTC. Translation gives CASSLDRDGEQYF.